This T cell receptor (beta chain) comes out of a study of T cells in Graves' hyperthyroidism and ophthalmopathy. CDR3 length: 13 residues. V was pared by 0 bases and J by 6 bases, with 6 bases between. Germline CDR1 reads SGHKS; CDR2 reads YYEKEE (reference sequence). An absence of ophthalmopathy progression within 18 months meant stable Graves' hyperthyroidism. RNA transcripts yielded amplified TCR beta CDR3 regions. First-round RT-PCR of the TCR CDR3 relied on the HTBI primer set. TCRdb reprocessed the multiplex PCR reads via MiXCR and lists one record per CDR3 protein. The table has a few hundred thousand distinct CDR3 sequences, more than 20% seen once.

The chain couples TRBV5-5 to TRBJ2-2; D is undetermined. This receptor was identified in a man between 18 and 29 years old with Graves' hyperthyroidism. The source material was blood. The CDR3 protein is CASSLDVSGELFF. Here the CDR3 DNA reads TGTGCCAGCAGCTTGGACGTCTCCGGGGAGCTGTTTTTT.